Following are 20 T cell receptor beta chains from one sample sequenced in a study of CD8+ T cells in alopecia areata. The sequencing template was cDNA reverse transcribed from extracted RNA. Measured with immunoSEQ multiplex PCR; TCRdb has only the in-frame clones, and not every one. The sample lists 65,000 to 95,000 clones; just over 50% were seen once. The sequencing input was NKG2D-high CD8+ T cells sorted from blood. Source of these receptors: a human donor with alopecia areata.

This chain joins TRBV29-1 and TRBJ2-5, with no clear D. With 6 bases removed from V and 5 bases from J, the gap between germline ends came to 10 bases. Germline V gives CDR1 SQVTM, CDR2 ANQGSEA. The CDR3 has 11 amino acids. The chain's CDR3 is CSVESPETQYF. For the CDR3, the DNA is TGCAGCGTCGAGTCGCCTGAGACCCAGTACTTC. The whole variable domain, remainder taken from reference TRBV29-1 and TRBJ2-5, is SAVISQKPSRDICQRGTSLTIQCQVDSQVTMMFWYRQQPGQSLTLIATANQGSEATYESGFVIDKFPISRPNLTFSTLTVSNMSPEDSSIYLCSVESPETQYFGPGTRLLVL.

This clone was seen a few times. This chain uses TRBV7-9 with TRBJ2-7; TRBD1 agrees at 9 bases. The germline V gene has CDR1 SEHNR and CDR2 FQNEAQ (reference sequence). Losses at the gene ends were 4 bases for V and 1 base for J; bases not matched to a gene: 5. The CDR3 loop spans 15 amino acids. The CDR3 spells CASSSVGQGSYEQYF. DNA of the CDR3: TGTGCCAGCAGCTCGGTGGGACAGGGATCCTACGAGCAGTACTTC. Complete variable domain (other parts from reference TRBV7-9 and TRBJ2-7): DTGVSQNPRHKITKRGQNVTFRCDPISEHNRLYWYRQTLGQGPEFLTYFQNEAQLEKSRLLSDRFSAERPKGSFSTLEIQRTEQGDSAMYLCASSSVGQGSYEQYFGPGTRLTVT.

This clone showed up many times. This chain connects TRBV13 to TRBJ1-4; D gene uncertain. Trimming cost V 4 bases and J 8 bases, with 14 bases left between them. The CDR3 contains 14 residues. Germline V lookup: CDR1 PRHDT, CDR2 FYEKMQ (reference sequence). In DNA form, the CDR3 reads TGTGCCAGCAGCTCAGGACGGACGGGGGAAAAACTGTTTTTT. It translates to CASSSGRTGEKLFF.

The chain uses TRBV2 and TRBJ1-2, with D unclear. V shed 4 bases and J shed 11 bases, with 11 bases lying between them. Per germline, CDR1 SNHLY and CDR2 FYNNEI. This CDR3 spans 11 amino acids. CDR3 region: CASSGLGIYTF. CDR3 nucleotides: TGTGCCAGCAGTGGATTGGGGATTTACACCTTC.

This clone was seen a handful of times. The chain employs TRBV19 and TRBJ2-1; unclear D gene. Germline CDR1 LNHDA, CDR2 SQIVND (reference sequence). The V and J ends lost 1 base and 4 bases respectively, with 8 bases between them. The CDR3 has 14 residues. DNA of the CDR3: TGTGCCAGTAGTATAGGTTACAGTTACAATGAGCAGTTCTTC. Its translation is CASSIGYSYNEQFF.

The rearrangement uses TRBV29-1 and TRBJ1-1; no firm D call. Germline V CDR1 and CDR2: SQVTM, ANQGSEA. Trimming left V 6 bases short and J 5 bases short, with 19 bases between. CDR3 length: 14 amino acids. CDR3 sequence reads: CSVPGPGLGTEAFF. CDR3 DNA sequence: TGCAGCGTACCAGGTCCCGGCCTGGGGACTGAAGCTTTCTTT.

On this clone itself: Distinct nucleotide sequences in the sample also encode this CDR3. The rearrangement links TRBV29-1 to TRBJ1-5; 9 bases are a match to TRBD1. V trimming: 6 bases; J trimming: 4 bases; junction bases outside the gene matches: 4. Germline assignment: CDR1 SQVTM and CDR2 ANQGSEA. There are 13 residues in the CDR3. In DNA form, the CDR3 reads TGCAGCGTGGGGGGGACAGGGAATCAGCCCCAGCATTTT. This sequence encodes CSVGGTGNQPQHF.

J is TRBJ2-1 and V is TRBV29-1; the match to TRBD2 covers 9 bases. CDR1 SQVTM and CDR2 ANQGSEA come from the germline V gene. Trimming cost V 3 bases and J 3 bases; bases outside gene matches: 6. The CDR3 has 15 amino acids. CDR3 coding DNA: TGCAGCGTTGATTGGAGGCGGGGGGGCTACAATGAGCAGTTCTTC. This sequence encodes CSVDWRRGGYNEQFF.

This clone was observed a few times. The gene calls are TRBV5-1 and TRBJ2-7; 10 nucleotides match TRBD2. V lost 5 bases and J lost 2; bases outside the gene matches: 4. CDR1 SGHRS and CDR2 YFSETQ come from the germline V gene. This CDR3 is 14 amino acids long. This chain's CDR3 is CASSWTSGTYEQYF. In nucleotides, the CDR3 is TGCGCCAGCAGTTGGACTAGCGGCACCTACGAGCAGTACTTC.

The chain uses TRBV27 and TRBJ2-7; perhaps TRBD2 as D (5 bases). Germline loops: CDR1 MNHEY, CDR2 SMNVEV (reference sequence). The CDR3 is 13 amino acids. Between the trimmed V and J ends, which lost 2 bases and 3 bases, there was a span of 8 bases. CDR3 bases: TGTGCCAGCAGTTTAAAGAGGGACTACGAGCAGTACTTC. It codes for CASSLKRDYEQYF.

J is TRBJ2-1 and V is TRBV7-9, with D perhaps TRBD1 (7 bases). Trimming cost V 4 bases and J 1 base, with 17 bases left between them. Germline CDR1 and CDR2: SEHNR and FQNEAQ (reference sequence). The CDR3 consists of 17 residues. The CDR3: CASSSTLPGGSYNEQFF. The CDR3 nucleotides read TGTGCCAGCAGCTCTACCCTTCCAGGGGGGTCCTACAATGAGCAGTTCTTC.

A word on this clone: The junction shows a germline mismatch at one end, possibly a read error. The chain couples TRBV7-7 to TRBJ2-1; 7 positions agree with TRBD2. The CDR3 has 13 residues. CDR1 and CDR2 (germline): SSHAT, FNYEAQ (reference sequence). The CDR3: CASSAGEGWEQFF. Written as DNA, the CDR3 is TGTGCTAGCAGCGCCGGGGAGGGTTGGGAGCAGTTCTTC.

This clone showed up just a few times. This sequence joins TRBV19 and TRBJ2-3; 8 bases match TRBD1. V lost 6 bases and J lost 1; bases outside the gene matches: 3. Looked up from germline, CDR1 is LNHDA and CDR2 is SQIVND (reference sequence). This CDR3 is 14 amino acids long. The CDR3 coding sequence is TGTGCCAGTAGCGGACAGGGTGGCACAGATACGCAGTATTTT. Amino acid sequence: CASSGQGGTDTQYF.

This clone was picked up a small number of times. This chain links TRBV6-5 with TRBJ2-1, with 9 bases matching TRBD2. The CDR3 extends over 15 amino acids. The trim removed 1 base at V and 4 bases at J, leaving 2 bases unmatched. Germline values: CDR1 MNHEY, CDR2 SVGAGI. The CDR3 sequence: CASSYLAGGYNEQFF. The CDR3 coding sequence is TGTGCCAGCAGTTACTTGGCGGGAGGGTACAATGAGCAGTTCTTC.

The CDR3 sequence is CASEGTSGGLTDTQYF. The CDR3 coding sequence is TGTGCCAGTGAAGGGACTAGCGGCGGGCTCACAGATACGCAGTATTTT. This chain links TRBV2 with TRBJ2-3; 11 bases line up with TRBD2. The CDR3 totals 16 residues. CDR1 and CDR2 from the germline V gene are SNHLY and FYNNEI. Trimming removed 9 bases from V and 2 bases from J; junction bases left unmatched: 10.

The chain is built from TRBV7-2 and TRBJ2-3; D not certain. Germline V lookup: CDR1 SGHTA, CDR2 FQGNSA. V was shortened by 2 bases and J by 2 bases, with 5 bases between the two germline ends. This CDR3 region has 13 residues. The CDR3 DNA reads as TGTGCCAGCAGCTTAAAGCTCACAGATACGCAGTATTTT. Its translation is CASSLKLTDTQYF.

The chain uses TRBV27 and TRBJ2-7; either TRBD1 or TRBD2 may supply D (5 bases each). The CDR3 loop spans 13 amino acids. Trimming shortened V by 5 bases and J by 2 bases, and 10 bases separated the two germline ends. Germline V gene sequence: CDR1 MNHEY, CDR2 SMNVEV (reference sequence). CDR3 bases: TGTGCCAGCAGTCGGGGCGCGACCTACGAGCAGTACTTC. Amino acids: CASSRGATYEQYF.

This clone was detected a few times. The chain links TRBV7-9 to TRBJ1-1; D gene uncertain. CDR3 length equals 12 residues. Between the trimmed V and J ends, which lost 5 bases and 4 bases, there was a span of 8 bases. Germline loops: CDR1 SEHNR, CDR2 FQNEAQ (reference sequence). The CDR3: CASSVRSTEAFF. As DNA, the CDR3 is TGTGCCAGCAGCGTAAGATCCACTGAAGCTTTCTTT.

V gene TRBV20-1 combines with J gene TRBJ1-4; D remains ambiguous. Trimming took 6 bases from V and 3 from J, leaving 5 bases between them. The length of the CDR3 is 11 residues. The germline gives CDR1 DFQATT, CDR2 SNEGSKA (reference sequence). The CDR3 nucleotides read TGCAGTGCCCCATCTAATGAAAAACTGTTTTTT. Translated: CSAPSNEKLFF.

This chain uses TRBV5-6 with TRBJ2-1; D call uncertain. The germline V and J ends were trimmed by 5 bases and 2 bases, with 11 bases remaining between them. The CDR3 totals 14 residues. Per germline, CDR1 SGHDT and CDR2 YYEEEE. CDR3 nucleotides: TGTGCCAGCAGGCCGACTGGTACCTACAATGAGCAGTTCTTC. Its protein product is CASRPTGTYNEQFF.